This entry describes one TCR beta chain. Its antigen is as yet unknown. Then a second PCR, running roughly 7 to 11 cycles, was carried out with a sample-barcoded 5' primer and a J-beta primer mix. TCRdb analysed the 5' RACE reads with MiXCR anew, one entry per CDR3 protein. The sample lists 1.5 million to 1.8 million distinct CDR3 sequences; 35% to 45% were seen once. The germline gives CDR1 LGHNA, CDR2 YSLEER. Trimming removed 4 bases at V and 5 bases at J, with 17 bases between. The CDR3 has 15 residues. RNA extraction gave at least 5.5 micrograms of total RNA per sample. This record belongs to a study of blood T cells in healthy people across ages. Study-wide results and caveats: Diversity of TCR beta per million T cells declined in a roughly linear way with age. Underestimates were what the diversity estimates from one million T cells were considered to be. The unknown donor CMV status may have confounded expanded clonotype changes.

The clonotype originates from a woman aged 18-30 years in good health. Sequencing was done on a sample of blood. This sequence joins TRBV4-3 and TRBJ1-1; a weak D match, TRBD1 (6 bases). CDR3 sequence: CASSRTGPRGTEAFF. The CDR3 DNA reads TGCGCCAGCAGCCGAACGGGACCGAGGGGGACTGAAGCTTTCTTT.